This T cell receptor (beta chain) was identified during a study of shared clonotypes between healthy human individuals. Study-wide background: Donors had three CD4 naive, three CD4 memory, two CD8 naive and one CD8 memory plate apiece. Study-level findings and limits: With a handful of donors compared, approximately 5% of naive CD4 clonotypes were shared.

Donors were healthy HIV-negative adults without recently reported acute infections or vaccinations. To note about this clone: Its target is not known.

Per the germline V gene, CDR1 is MNHEY and CDR2 is SVGAGI. V was shortened by 5 bases and J by 6 bases, with 11 bases between the two germline ends. The CDR3 contains 12 residues. Under the authors' procedure: In the immunoSEQ data, sequences were junction-only and lacked quality scores, so filtering differed. Only in-frame clones appear in the TCRdb table, and some are missing; sequencing was by immunoSEQ multiplex PCR. The D gene and trimming were derived from the DNA, and the V and J assignments and clone size from that table. This sample has about 2.4 million clones, with approximately 90% found just once.

Source material: naive CD4+ T cells sorted from blood. This sample's subset: CD45RA+ positively selected. V is TRBV6-5 and J is TRBJ2-7, with a possible D match to TRBD2 (5 bases). This receptor was taken from a man between 18 and 35 years old in good health. The CDR3 sequence: CASSRGNREQYF. As DNA, the CDR3 is TGTGCCAGCAGTCGAGGGAATCGCGAGCAGTACTTC.